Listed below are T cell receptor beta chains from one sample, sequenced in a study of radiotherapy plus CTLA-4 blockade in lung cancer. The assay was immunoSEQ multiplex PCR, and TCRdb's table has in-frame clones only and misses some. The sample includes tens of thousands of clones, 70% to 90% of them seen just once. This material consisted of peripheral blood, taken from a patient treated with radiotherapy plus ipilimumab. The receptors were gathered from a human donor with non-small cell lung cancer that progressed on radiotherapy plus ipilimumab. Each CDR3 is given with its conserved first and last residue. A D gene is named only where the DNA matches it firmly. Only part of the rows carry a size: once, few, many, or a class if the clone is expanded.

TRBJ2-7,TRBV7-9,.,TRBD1,TGTGCCAGCAGCTTGGGTGACGGGACAGTTCGCTACGAGCAGTACTTC,CASSLGDGTVRYEQYF
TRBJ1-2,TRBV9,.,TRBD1,TGTGCCAGCAGCGTAGGGACAGGGGGGCGCCTAAACTATGGCTACACCTTC,CASSVGTGGRLNYGYTF
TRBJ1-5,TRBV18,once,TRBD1,TGTGCCAGCTCTCGGGACAGGGGCCAGCCCCAGCATTTT,CASSRDRGQPQHF
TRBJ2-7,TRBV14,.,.,TGTGCCAGCAGCCCGGACAGCGTTAGCTCCTACGAGCAGTACTTC,CASSPDSVSSYEQYF
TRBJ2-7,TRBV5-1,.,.,TGCGCCAGCAGCTTGGGGCAGGGGGGCGAGCAGTACTTC,CASSLGQGGEQYF
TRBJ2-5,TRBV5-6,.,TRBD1,TGTGCCAGCAGCTTGGACGGGCGGACAGGGAAGGAGACCCAGTACTTC,CASSLDGRTGKETQYF
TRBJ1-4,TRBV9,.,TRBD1,TGTGCCAGCAGCCCCTCCCAGGACAGGGGTGAAAAACTGTTTTTT,CASSPSQDRGEKLFF
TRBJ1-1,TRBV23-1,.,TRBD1,TGCGCCAGCAGTCAATCCCGCCGGGACAGGGAGAATTACATGAACACTGAAGCTTTCTTT,CASSQSRRDRENYMNTEAFF
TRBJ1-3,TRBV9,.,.,TGTGCCAGCAGCGTAGCAGCACAGTTCTCTGGAAACACCATATATTTT,CASSVAAQFSGNTIYF
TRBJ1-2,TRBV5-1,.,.,TGCGCCAGCAGCCCATCCGGGACCGCAGGGGATGGCTACACCTTC,CASSPSGTAGDGYTF
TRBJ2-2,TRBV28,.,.,TGTGCCAGCAGTTTTTACCTCCGGGGGACCGGGGAGCTGTTTTTT,CASSFYLRGTGELFF
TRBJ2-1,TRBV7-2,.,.,TGTGCCAGCAGCCCTGGGGGGTCCCGGCCGTTCTTC,CASSPGGSRPFF
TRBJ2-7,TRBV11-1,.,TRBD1,TGTGCCAGCAGCTCCCGGGACAGGGAAGGCTACGAGCAGTACTTC,CASSSRDREGYEQYF
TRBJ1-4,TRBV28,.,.,TGTGCCAGCAGTTCGACGGGGGGCCAGACTAATGAAAAACTGTTTTTT,CASSSTGGQTNEKLFF
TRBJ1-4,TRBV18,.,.,TGTGCCAGCTCACCACAGGGGGGGACTAATGAAAAACTGTTTTTT,CASSPQGGTNEKLFF
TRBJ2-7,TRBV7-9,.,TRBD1,TGTGCCAGCAGCTTAGGGAGCCTGGGACAGTACGAGCAGTACTTC,CASSLGSLGQYEQYF
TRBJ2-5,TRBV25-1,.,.,TGTGCCAGCACCGAAGGGGGAGGGTTCCAAGAGACCCAGTACTTC,CASTEGGGFQETQYF
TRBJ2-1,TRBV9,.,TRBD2,TGTGCCAGCAGCGCCGATAGCGGGGGGGCTCAGAATGAGCAGTTCTTC,CASSADSGGAQNEQFF
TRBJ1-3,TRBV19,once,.,TGTGCCAGTAGCAGGGGACCCTCCTCTGGAAACACCATATATTTT,CASSRGPSSGNTIYF
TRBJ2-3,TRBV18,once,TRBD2,TGTGCCAGCTCACCACCGGGTTGGCGGGGCAGCGGGGAGACCACAGATACGCAGTATTTT,CASSPPGWRGSGETTDTQYF
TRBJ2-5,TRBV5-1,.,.,TGCGCCAGCAGCTTGGGAGGGCCGAACCACCAAGAGACCCAGTACTTC,CASSLGGPNHQETQYF
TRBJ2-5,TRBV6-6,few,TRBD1,TGTGCCAGCAGCACAGGGGGCGGCAAACCCACCCAGTACTTC,CASSTGGGKPTQYF
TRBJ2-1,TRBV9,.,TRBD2,TGTGCCAGCAGTGAAACCGGACTAGTTTACAATGAGCAGTTCTTC,CASSETGLVYNEQFF
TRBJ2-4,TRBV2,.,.,TGTGCCAGCACCGCGGGGGCATTAAACATTCAGTACTTC,CASTAGALNIQYF